The sequence of this T cell receptor (beta chain) was determined in a study of CD8 T cells in Susac syndrome. Broader study findings: The greatest CD8+ clonal expansion in Susac occurred in TEMRA cells and in active patients.

RNA totalling about 0.45 to 1 ug underwent reverse transcription with random hexamers. MiXCR, run by TCRdb on the immunoSEQ multiplex PCR reads, gives a single entry per CDR3 protein. The sample lists 65,000 to 95,000 distinct CDR3 sequences; roughly 94% were seen once. Deletions cut 5 bases from V and 2 bases from J, with 15 bases between. The germline V gene encodes CDR1 SEHNR and CDR2 FQNEAQ (reference sequence). The CDR3 is 15 amino acids. Comments on this clonotype: Antigen: not known.

Patients with Susac syndrome fulfilled recently defined diagnostic criteria for definite or probable disease. The TCR was taken from a human donor with Susac syndrome. Sequenced input: CD8+ T cells from PBMCs. The chain is built from TRBV7-9 and TRBJ1-1; tentative D call: TRBD1 (6 bases). The CDR3 loop reads CASSPLQGLNTEAFF. The CDR3 region has the DNA TGTGCCAGCAGCCCCCTCCAGGGGTTAAACACTGAAGCTTTCTTT.